This passage covers 18 T cell receptor beta chains from one sample sequenced in a study of STAT5B mutations in CD4+ large granular lymphocyte leukemia. This table comes from immunoSEQ multiplex PCR, and its TCRdb copy is limited to in-frame clones, with some not included. The data contain around 25,000 clones, approximately 79% of them singletons. Material: CD4+ T cells from blood buffy coats. These TCRs come from a human donor in good health.

The rearrangement links TRBV5-1 to TRBJ1-4; D remains ambiguous. The germline V gene has CDR1 SGHRS and CDR2 YFSETQ. V lost 4 bases and J 0 bases, leaving 7 bases between the germline ends. The CDR3 extends over 14 amino acids. This chain's CDR3 is CASSPGATNEKLFF. The CDR3 coding sequence is TGCGCCAGCAGCCCAGGAGCAACTAATGAAAAACTGTTTTTT.

The chain has TRBV7-2 and TRBJ2-1, with D possibly called TRBD1 or TRBD2 (5 bases each). CDR1 and CDR2 (germline): SGHTA, FQGNSA. Trimming took 7 bases from V and 0 from J, leaving 16 bases between them. The CDR3 covers 16 residues. CDR3 protein: CASNWGRGSSYNEQFF. The CDR3 nucleotides read TGTGCCAGCAATTGGGGCCGGGGAAGCTCCTACAATGAGCAGTTCTTC.

The chain employs TRBV27 and TRBJ2-7, with 10 bases matching TRBD1. With 4 bases clipped from V and 0 bases from J, the junction kept 6 bases outside the gene matches. Per the germline V gene, CDR1 is MNHEY and CDR2 is SMNVEV (reference sequence). The CDR3 length is 16 residues. The CDR3 DNA reads as TGTGCCAGCAGTTCCCGGACAGGGGGGAGCTCCTACGAGCAGTACTTC. Protein product: CASSSRTGGSSYEQYF.

The CDR3 protein is CASSVPFSWTPSTNEKLFF. As DNA, the CDR3 is TGTGCCAGCAGCGTACCCTTCTCATGGACACCCTCAACTAATGAAAAACTGTTTTTT. The rearrangement links TRBV9 to TRBJ1-4; D possibly corresponds to TRBD1 (5 bases). The germline CDR1 and CDR2 sequences are SGDLS and YYNGEE. This CDR3 has 19 residues. The germline V and J ends were trimmed by 1 base and 0 bases, with 19 bases remaining between them.

Only a few counts were recorded for this clone. The CDR3 DNA sequence: TGTGCCAGTAGTATTCAGGCAGGGCGAGAGACCCAGTACTTC. Its translation: CASSIQAGRETQYF. The chain couples TRBV19 to TRBJ2-5; tentatively, D is TRBD1 (5 bases). Germline values: CDR1 LNHDA, CDR2 SQIVND (reference sequence). The CDR3 is 14 residues long. The V gene lost 3 bases and the J gene lost 4 bases, with 12 bases spanning the gap.

V and J are TRBV19 and TRBJ2-6; D unresolved. The germline V gene has CDR1 LNHDA and CDR2 SQIVND (reference sequence). This CDR3 has 15 amino acids. V gave up 2 bases and J gave up 0 bases, with 5 bases separating them. CDR3 sequence reads: CASSILGSGANVLTF. The CDR3 region has the DNA TGTGCCAGTAGTATACTAGGCTCTGGGGCCAACGTCCTGACTTTC.

V is TRBV29-1 and J is TRBJ1-2; D uncertain. Germline V gives CDR1 SQVTM, CDR2 ANQGSEA. Trimming took off 4 bases at V and 4 bases at J, with 10 bases between the two ends. The CDR3 contains 12 residues. CDR3 in amino acids: CSVAYGGYGYTF. In DNA, the CDR3 is TGCAGCGTTGCGTATGGCGGCTATGGCTACACCTTC.

This clone was observed a few times. The gene calls are TRBV15 and TRBJ1-2; 7 positions agree with TRBD1. This CDR3 region has 13 residues. V was pared by 3 bases and J by 4 bases, with 2 bases of the junction left unmatched. The germline gives CDR1 LNHNV, CDR2 YYDKDF (reference sequence). CDR3 sequence reads: CATSSYRGYGYTF. Here the CDR3 DNA reads TGTGCCACCAGCAGCTACAGGGGCTATGGCTACACCTTC.

V and J are TRBV7-9 and TRBJ2-7; a possible D gene is TRBD1 (6 bases). There are 15 residues in the CDR3. CDR1 and CDR2 from the germline V gene are SEHNR and FQNEAQ (reference sequence). V shed 5 bases and J shed 3 bases, with 17 bases lying between them. The CDR3, as DNA: TGTGCCAGCAGCCGCCTGGGTGACAGGAGCTACGAGCAGTACTTC. Translation gives CASSRLGDRSYEQYF.

The V call is TRBV4-1, the J call TRBJ2-5; D is unclear. The CDR3 consists of 14 residues. Trimming cost V 0 bases and J 5 bases, with 10 bases left between them. The germline V gene encodes CDR1 MGHRA and CDR2 YSYEKL. The CDR3 DNA reads as TGCGCCAGCAGCCAAGATTGGTACGTTGAGACCCAGTACTTC. The encoded protein is CASSQDWYVETQYF.

This sequence joins TRBV28 and TRBJ1-1, with D maybe TRBD1 (5 bases). The CDR3 extends over 14 amino acids. Germline values: CDR1 MDHEN, CDR2 SYDVKM. V dropped 6 bases and J dropped 1 base, with 12 bases sitting between them. The CDR3 sequence: CASRGPNRNTEAFF. CDR3 DNA: TGTGCCAGCAGGGGACCAAACCGGAACACTGAAGCTTTCTTT.

V is TRBV18 and J is TRBJ2-1, with D perhaps matching TRBD1 (6 bases). There are 15 residues in the CDR3. The germline V gene encodes CDR1 KGHSH and CDR2 LQKENI. V shed 2 bases and J shed 2 bases, with 10 bases lying between them. The CDR3 spells CASSPTGPTYNEQFF. The CDR3 DNA is TGTGCCAGCTCACCAACAGGGCCGACCTACAATGAGCAGTTCTTC.

The chain recombines TRBV11-2 with TRBJ1-5; D is uncertain. With 1 base removed from V and 4 bases from J, the gap between germline ends came to 11 bases. CDR1 is SGHAT and CDR2 is FQNNGV in the germline V gene. CDR3 length: 15 residues. The CDR3 DNA reads TGTGCCAGCAGCTTAGTGGCACAATCAAATCAGCCCCAGCATTTT. Translated, it gives CASSLVAQSNQPQHF.

V and J are TRBV11-3 and TRBJ2-7; 8 bases are a match to TRBD2. The length of the CDR3 is 14 residues. Trimming took 5 bases from V and 0 from J; bases not matched to a gene: 3. CDR1 is SGHNT, CDR2 YENEEA, per germline. Written as DNA, the CDR3 is TGTGCCAGCAGCGACGGGGGGGCCTCCTACGAGCAGTACTTC. Protein product: CASSDGGASYEQYF.

The gene calls are TRBV6-5 and TRBJ1-2; TRBD1 matches at 7 bases. Germline V gene lookup returns CDR1 MNHEY and CDR2 SVGAGI. CDR3 size: 12 residues. The V gene end was trimmed by 6 bases and the J gene end by 4 bases; junction bases not matched to a gene: 2. This CDR3 reads CASRTGSYGYTF. The CDR3, as DNA: TGTGCCAGCAGGACAGGGTCCTATGGCTACACCTTC.

The DNA of the CDR3 is TGTGCCAGCAGGATACAGATGAACACTGAAGCTTTCTTT. Protein product: CASRIQMNTEAFF. The chain couples TRBV7-9 to TRBJ1-1; no definite D call. Germline loops: CDR1 SEHNR, CDR2 FQNEAQ (reference sequence). V dropped 6 bases and J dropped 0 bases, with 8 bases sitting between them. The CDR3 is made up of 13 amino acids.

The V gene is TRBV4-2, the J gene TRBJ1-1; D may be TRBD1 (5 bases). The CDR3 has 18 residues. V was trimmed by 0 bases and J by 1 base, leaving 18 bases between them. Germline V gene sequence: CDR1 LGHNA, CDR2 YNFKEQ. CDR3 sequence: CASSQDRVLPPTNTEAFF. CDR3 nucleotide sequence: TGTGCCAGCAGCCAAGACAGGGTCCTTCCCCCCACGAACACTGAAGCTTTCTTT.

This chain connects TRBV7-2 to TRBJ2-1; 7 bases fit TRBD2. CDR3 length: 15 residues. From germline, CDR1 is SGHTA and CDR2 FQGNSA. V was clipped by 5 bases and J by 2 bases; unmatched bases: 6. The DNA for the CDR3 is TGTGCCAGCAGCCCCCCGGGACTACCCTACAATGAGCAGTTCTTC. Translation gives CASSPPGLPYNEQFF.